This T cell receptor beta chain was identified in a study of shared clonotypes between healthy human individuals (TCRdb year 2020). Study-level background: Three men and a couple of women, aged 18 to 49 years, made up the cohort. Each donor's leukapheresis produced roughly between about 0.9 and 9.5 billion PBMCs. Per donor, three plates each were used for CD4 naive and CD4 memory, two for CD8 naive, and one for CD8 memory. To increase sequencing depth and limit assay-specific biases, different laboratories used diverse techniques to prepare libraries and sequence TCR repertoires. To estimate repertoire size and how much clonotype sharing occurs between individuals, the study deeply sequenced the blood TCR repertoires of about 5 healthy adults.

Using the deep immunoSEQ assay, TCR CDR3 regions were amplified from genomic DNA by multiplex PCR. Extracted genomic DNA from each cell subset was spread evenly across all wells of several immunoSEQ 96-well plates, with each plate serving as a replicate. For sorted subsets, about 0.2 ug genomic DNA, equal to tens of thousands of T cell genomes, was loaded into each replicate PCR. Purified libraries were quantified with a Qubit 3.0 fluorometer, sized on a Bioanalyzer 2100, and re-quantified with the KAPA Library Quantification kit. A separate single-read 150-cycle Illumina NextSeq 550 flow cell was used to sequence each immunoSEQ 96-well plate. The paper's processing steps were these. The immunoSEQ output contained only junctional sequences without quality scores, so filtering could not match that applied to full-length reads. To assign V/J genes and CDR3, sequences were annotated using PyIR, a Python wrapper for IgBLAST v1.9, with IMGT germline references. Any read was removed if the V/J assignment was weak (E-value above 1e-6), the CDR3 was missing, or the read contained stop codons, out-of-frame junctions, or ambiguous translated residues. A V3J clonotype was defined by an identical inferred V gene, J gene, and CDR3 amino acid sequence. Percentage overlap between repertoires was computed as shared unique clonotypes divided by the size of the smaller repertoire. RTK rarefaction, the Chao1 estimator, and Recon v2.1 estimates of unobserved clonotypes were used to assess repertoire richness. Generation probabilities were computed with OLGA for all TCRbeta clonotypes obtained by the gDNA method from four donors. Sourced from immuneACCESS, this table was stored by TCRdb with only in-frame sequences that have V and J called. A share of the clones is absent; for the studies checked, an unresolved V gene accounts for under half, and the remainder has no known explanation. V, J and clone size were drawn from that table, and D and trimming were deduced from the DNA. The sample table contains hundreds of thousands of clones; only one count was recorded for roughly 92% of them. Jointly, the top ten make up around 24% of the sample.

For the CD8 naive samples, CD45RO-negative cells were positively selected for CCR7, yielding a CD45RA+CCR7+ population from which TemRA cells were excluded. The donors were healthy, HIV-negative adults with no recently reported acute infections or vaccinations. All donors were Caucasian adults living in Nashville, Tennessee, USA. Blood was obtained by leukapheresis, after which PBMCs were separated by Ficoll-Histopaque density gradient centrifugation and cryopreserved in liquid nitrogen vapor phase. Analytical flow cytometry was used to check the purity and quantity of each magnetically sorted T cell population. Genomic DNA was isolated from every sorted fraction and measured by UV absorbance on a Nanodrop 2000c. Study-wide conclusions, independent of this receptor: Incomplete sequencing was indicated by rarefaction of sorted-subset datasets, despite the large sequencing depth. Clonotypes shared by all four sorted-subset donors showed higher generation probabilities than non-shared clonotypes. When a handful of donors were compared, the shared fraction of clonotypes was around 5% for naive CD4, around 4% for naive CD8, roughly 2.5% for memory CD4, and 0.35% to 0.4% for memory CD8. Because the study included a small number of donors, the genetic and exposure-history diversity represented was limited. Estimated clonotype richness was generally larger for naive than for memory subsets. Based on pairwise subsampling, the degree of clonotype sharing among donors was expected to be affected by sequencing depth. Sampling was limited to blood, and TCR repertoires in tissue likely differ from TCR repertoires in blood.

Based on the germline V gene (reference sequence), the CDR1 and CDR2 sequences are PRHDT and FYEKMQ. The CDR3 goes from the cysteine to the phenylalanine over 11 residues. Just CDR3 DNA is preserved here, 33 bases in frame from base 1. Deletion took 3 bases off V and 3 bases off J, with a span of 3 bases between the germline ends. This clone occurred once. Its antigen is currently not known. A much larger clone differs from this one at a single base, so this may be a read error. The sample contains more than one DNA sequence encoding this CDR3. This receptor was identified in a young man in good health. Sequencing was performed on naive CD8+ T cells sorted from blood. The cell subset or site label for this specimen denotes: CD45RA+CCR7+. The chain uses TRBV13 and TRBJ2-7, with the D gene uncertain. The nucleotide sequence reads as follows: TGTGCCAGCAGCTTGGGCTACGAGCAGTACTTC. Its protein reads: CASSLGYEQYF.